The rows below give T cell receptor beta chains drawn from one sample of a study of T cells after yellow fever vaccination. TCRdb fed the 5' RACE reads into MiXCR, producing one record per CDR3 protein. The table shows 320,000 or so distinct CDR3 sequences, with around 8.1% occurring only once. This specimen was PBMCs, taken approximately 40 days after the first yellow fever vaccination. Every receptor here comes from a man younger than 35 who received the YFV17D yellow fever vaccine. Both conserved end residues are part of each CDR3. Fields, in order: J gene, V gene, clone size, D gene, CDR3 DNA, CDR3 protein. The D gene is left open where the match is weak. Not every row has a clone size; where given, it reads once, few, many or a size class.

J: TRBJ1-6
V: TRBV6-2/TRBV6-3
size: few
D: NA
DNA: TGTGCCAGCAACAGGGTCAGAAATTCACCCCTCCACTTT
CDR3: CASNRVRNSPLHF

J: TRBJ2-2
V: TRBV5-4
size: NA
D: NA
DNA: TGTGCCAGCAGCTTGAAACAGGACTCGAACACCGGGGAGCTGTTTTTT
CDR3: CASSLKQDSNTGELFF

J: TRBJ2-2
V: TRBV7-7
size: few
D: TRBD1
DNA: TGTGCTAGCAGCTTAGCTGGGACAGGGTACACCGGGGAGCTGTTTTTT
CDR3: CASSLAGTGYTGELFF

J: TRBJ2-3
V: TRBV20-1
size: few
D: NA
DNA: TGCAGTGCTAGTCCTGGGTCAGATACGCAGTATTTT
CDR3: CSASPGSDTQYF

J: TRBJ1-2
V: TRBV20-1
size: NA
D: NA
DNA: TGCAGTGCCCAAAGGGCTACAATCTATGGCTACACCTTC
CDR3: CSAQRATIYGYTF

J: TRBJ2-2
V: TRBV15
size: once
D: TRBD2
DNA: TGTGCCACCAGCAGAGGATTAGTTTTGAGTAGCGGGGGGGAGTATGGCACCGGGGAGCTGTTTTTT
CDR3: CATSRGLVLSSGGEYGTGELFF

J: TRBJ1-5
V: TRBV20-1
size: NA
D: NA
DNA: TGCAGTGCTCACCAGGGGAGCCAACAGCCCCAGCATTTT
CDR3: CSAHQGSQQPQHF

J: TRBJ2-4
V: TRBV20-1
size: NA
D: TRBD2
DNA: TGCAGTGCCCCTAGCGGGGCCCACATTCAGTACTTC
CDR3: CSAPSGAHIQYF

J: TRBJ2-5
V: TRBV20-1
size: few
D: NA
DNA: TGCAGTGCTGGCCCGGGGGAGACCCAGTACTTC
CDR3: CSAGPGETQYF

J: TRBJ2-5
V: TRBV30
size: many
D: NA
DNA: TGTGCCTGGACCCCTTTTGGGAGGGAGACCCAGTACTTC
CDR3: CAWTPFGRETQYF

J: TRBJ1-5
V: TRBV5-6
size: few
D: NA
DNA: TGTGCCAGCAGCTTGGGTGATGGTAAGCCCCAGCATTTT
CDR3: CASSLGDGKPQHF

J: TRBJ1-2
V: TRBV30
size: few
D: TRBD1
DNA: TGTGCCTGGAACAAGAACACGGGACAGCAAAGTGGCTACACCTTC
CDR3: CAWNKNTGQQSGYTF

J: TRBJ1-1
V: TRBV19
size: few
D: TRBD1
DNA: TGTGCCAGTAGTACTCAGGGGGGCGCGGCTGAAGCTTTCTTT
CDR3: CASSTQGGAAEAFF

J: TRBJ2-5
V: TRBV7-9
size: NA
D: NA
DNA: TGTGCCATCGTGGACGGGGAATACCAAGAGACCCAGTACTTC
CDR3: CAIVDGEYQETQYF

J: TRBJ2-1
V: TRBV6-5
size: many
D: NA
DNA: TGTGCCAGCAGCTTAGGTCGCGGGGCATACAATGAGCAGTTCTTC
CDR3: CASSLGRGAYNEQFF

J: TRBJ1-1
V: TRBV5-6
size: NA
D: NA
DNA: TGTGCCAGCAGCACCCCTGGGGCTGAAGCTTTCTTT
CDR3: CASSTPGAEAFF

J: TRBJ1-1
V: TRBV11-2
size: few
D: NA
DNA: TGTGCCAGCAACAAAATAGGGACCGGCATGAACACTGAAGCTTTCTTT
CDR3: CASNKIGTGMNTEAFF

J: TRBJ2-7
V: TRBV7-2
size: NA
D: NA
DNA: TGTGCCAGCAGTTCCAGGACTACGATCTACGAGCAGTACTTC
CDR3: CASSSRTTIYEQYF

J: TRBJ1-3
V: TRBV7-8
size: NA
D: NA
DNA: TGTGCCAGCAGCCTTCGATTACGTGGTGGAAACACCATATATTTT
CDR3: CASSLRLRGGNTIYF

J: TRBJ2-3
V: TRBV2
size: NA
D: NA
DNA: TGTGCCAGCAGTGAAGATTGGGGTGACACAGATACGCAGTATTTT
CDR3: CASSEDWGDTDTQYF

J: TRBJ1-3
V: TRBV4-2
size: many
D: TRBD1
DNA: TGTGCCAGCAGCCAGCTTACAGGGGGTGATGGAAACACCATATATTTT
CDR3: CASSQLTGGDGNTIYF

J: TRBJ2-5
V: TRBV4-3
size: few
D: TRBD2
DNA: TGCGCCAGCAGCCAAGATCCCATAGCGGGGGGTCAAGAGACCCAGTACTTC
CDR3: CASSQDPIAGGQETQYF

J: TRBJ2-1
V: TRBV10-3
size: few
D: NA
DNA: TGTGCCATCGCCGGAGGGGACAATGAGCAGTTCTTC
CDR3: CAIAGGDNEQFF

J: TRBJ1-2
V: TRBV20-1
size: NA
D: TRBD1
DNA: TGCAGTGCTTGGGGGACAGGGGCGATACTAGCTAACTATGGCTACACCTTC
CDR3: CSAWGTGAILANYGYTF

J: TRBJ2-1
V: TRBV20-1
size: NA
D: TRBD2
DNA: TGCAGTGCTAGAGATCTCGGGGGGGCTGAGCAGTTCTTC
CDR3: CSARDLGGAEQFF

J: TRBJ1-5
V: TRBV27
size: few
D: TRBD1
DNA: TGTGCCAGCAGTCCCTCACAGGGGGATAGCAATCAGCCCCAGCATTTT
CDR3: CASSPSQGDSNQPQHF

J: TRBJ2-2
V: TRBV4-1
size: NA
D: TRBD1
DNA: TGCGCCAGCAGCCAAGGGGACAGGGGGCCCGGGGAGCTGTTTTTT
CDR3: CASSQGDRGPGELFF

J: TRBJ2-1
V: TRBV7-9
size: many
D: TRBD2
DNA: TGTGCCAGCAGCTTACAGCGGGGGGGCCTTCATGAGCAGTTCTTC
CDR3: CASSLQRGGLHEQFF

J: TRBJ2-3
V: TRBV20-1
size: NA
D: TRBD2
DNA: TGCAGTGCTACTCTAGCGGGGGGCACAGATACGCAGTATTTT
CDR3: CSATLAGGTDTQYF

J: TRBJ2-1
V: TRBV4-1
size: few
D: NA
DNA: TGCGCCAGCAGCCCGATCCTGACGGTGAGCTCCTACAATGAGCAGTTCTTC
CDR3: CASSPILTVSSYNEQFF

J: TRBJ2-3
V: TRBV5-1
size: few
D: NA
DNA: TGCGCCAGCAGATACCTGCTGGGAGGAGTCACAGATACGCAGTATTTT
CDR3: CASRYLLGGVTDTQYF

J: TRBJ2-5
V: TRBV11-2
size: NA
D: TRBD2
DNA: TGTGCCAGCAGCTCCTTCGGGGGGAGGCAAGAGACCCAGTACTTC
CDR3: CASSSFGGRQETQYF

J: TRBJ1-3
V: TRBV12-3/TRBV12-4
size: NA
D: TRBD1
DNA: TGTGCCAGCAGTTTAACAGGGGCTCTAAACACCATATATTTT
CDR3: CASSLTGALNTIYF

J: TRBJ2-3
V: TRBV20-1
size: many
D: NA
DNA: TGCAGTGCTAGAGATAACGGTGGGGCCACAGATACGCAGTATTTT
CDR3: CSARDNGGATDTQYF

J: TRBJ1-6
V: TRBV2
size: NA
D: NA
DNA: TGTGCCAGCAGTGTATCCGGGAGCCATAATTCACCCCTCCACTTT
CDR3: CASSVSGSHNSPLHF

J: TRBJ1-1
V: TRBV6-5
size: NA
D: NA
DNA: TGTGCCAGCAGTTCCCCGGGGCGGACGGGAGCTGAAGCTTTCTTT
CDR3: CASSSPGRTGAEAFF

J: TRBJ1-6
V: TRBV19
size: NA
D: NA
DNA: TGTGCCAGTAGTAACGGGGCAGTAAATTCACCCCTCCACTTT
CDR3: CASSNGAVNSPLHF

J: TRBJ2-2
V: TRBV29-1
size: few
D: NA
DNA: TGCAGCGCTGAGCCAGGGCCCACCGGGGAGCTGTTTTTT
CDR3: CSAEPGPTGELFF

J: TRBJ2-5
V: TRBV23-1
size: NA
D: NA
DNA: TGCGCCAGCAGTCAAAGAAATTTACAGGGAGGAGAGACCCAGTACTTC
CDR3: CASSQRNLQGGETQYF

J: TRBJ2-3
V: TRBV2
size: few
D: NA
DNA: TGTGCCAGCAGTGAAGGTCTCCTGTTAACAGATACGCAGTATTTT
CDR3: CASSEGLLLTDTQYF

J: TRBJ2-2
V: TRBV7-2
size: many
D: TRBD2
DNA: TGTGCCAGCGCCCGAGCGGGGGGGGGCGGGGAGCTGTTTTTT
CDR3: CASARAGGGGELFF

J: TRBJ2-5
V: TRBV19
size: few
D: TRBD2
DNA: TGTGCCAGTAGTCCGGAGAGCGGGGGAATCTCCAGGTTGGAGACCCAGTACTTC
CDR3: CASSPESGGISRLETQYF

J: TRBJ1-2
V: TRBV5-1
size: many
D: NA
DNA: TGCGCCAGCAGCTTCGAGAACTATGGCTACACCTTC
CDR3: CASSFENYGYTF

J: TRBJ2-7
V: TRBV7-8
size: few
D: TRBD1
DNA: TGTGCCAGCAGCTTATCAGGTGAACAGGGGAGTTCGTACGAGCAGTACTTC
CDR3: CASSLSGEQGSSYEQYF

J: TRBJ2-1
V: TRBV7-6
size: few
D: TRBD2
DNA: TGTGCCAGCAGCTTAGAACTAGCGGGGGCCAACTACAATGAGCAGTTCTTC
CDR3: CASSLELAGANYNEQFF

J: TRBJ2-5
V: TRBV5-1
size: NA
D: NA
DNA: TGCGCCAGCAGCTTGGGACCCCTTGGGGCCCAAGAGACCCAGTACTTC
CDR3: CASSLGPLGAQETQYF

J: TRBJ2-5
V: TRBV3-1
size: many
D: TRBD1
DNA: TGTGCCAGCAGTCGGTTTGGACAGGGGGAAGGAGAGACCCAGTACTTC
CDR3: CASSRFGQGEGETQYF

J: TRBJ2-5
V: TRBV6-6
size: few
D: NA
DNA: TGTGCCAGCAGTTCATCCCACCGGGAGACCCAGTACTTC
CDR3: CASSSSHRETQYF

J: TRBJ2-3
V: TRBV7-9
size: NA
D: TRBD2
DNA: TGTGCCAGCAGCTTAGGTGCATCGGGACTAGCAGCAGATACGCAGTATTTT
CDR3: CASSLGASGLAADTQYF

J: TRBJ2-2
V: TRBV24-1
size: NA
D: NA
DNA: TGTGCCACCAGTGGAGGGGTCAACACCGGGGAGCTGTTTTTT
CDR3: CATSGGVNTGELFF

J: TRBJ2-1
V: TRBV5-4
size: NA
D: TRBD2
DNA: TGTGCCAGCAGCCCCCCCCGGACTGGGGAGGGTTGGAATGAGCAGTTCTTC
CDR3: CASSPPRTGEGWNEQFF

J: TRBJ2-5
V: TRBV7-8
size: NA
D: NA
DNA: TGTGCCAGCAGCACGGGGACGAAAGAGACCCAGTACTTC
CDR3: CASSTGTKETQYF

J: TRBJ2-6
V: TRBV6-2/TRBV6-3
size: few
D: TRBD1
DNA: TGTGCCAGCAGTTACTCGATTCAAATTAACAGGGGCGTCTCAGGGGCCAACGTCCTGACTTTC
CDR3: CASSYSIQINRGVSGANVLTF

J: TRBJ2-1
V: TRBV7-9
size: few
D: NA
DNA: TGTGCCAGCAGTTGGAAGTCCGGGACCTACTACAATGAGCAGTTCTTC
CDR3: CASSWKSGTYYNEQFF

J: TRBJ2-2
V: TRBV5-5
size: NA
D: TRBD1
DNA: TGTGCCAGCAGCCCTACAGGGGGAACCGGGGAGCTGTTTTTT
CDR3: CASSPTGGTGELFF